This TCR beta chain stems from a study of T cell responses to AZD1222 COVID-19 vaccine (dated by TCRdb to 2020 to 2023). About the study as a whole: TCR sequencing covered fewer than 250 trial participants: around 210 given two doses of AZD1222 and 26 given two doses of MenACWY control vaccine. Trial participants were enrolled into age subgroups of 18-55, 56-69 and 70-plus years, which contained approximately 150, 28 and 58 TCR-sequenced participants, respectively. The paper as a whole reports these results and caveats: A significant rise in spike-specific TCR breadth and depth was observed after two AZD1222 doses relative to day 0 and relative to MenACWY recipients. Because no samples from the day 14 peak response were available, repertoires could be characterized only after the peak T cell response. In the small 56-69-year group, the increase in depth fell short of significance, most likely because of low power. Reportedly, almost half of the unique spike-specific TCRs recognized epitopes lying outside the regions that are mutated in the B.1.351 and B.1.1.7 variants. Most participants were white British and females outnumbered males, and the authors suggested that clonal diversity may have been underestimated. Only six AZD1222 recipients were SARS-CoV-2 seropositive at baseline, limiting conclusions about previously exposed vaccinees. The vaccine-associated CD4 TCRs covered the entire spike protein, and the dominant responses fell in regions 160-218 and 743-854.

Taken with the paper, the label for time point translates to: about 28 days (+/-7) after the second vaccine dose. AZD1222 recipients with second doses at about 4 weeks or about 12 weeks were pooled, because spike-specific TCR depth and breadth did not differ between schedules. Vaccinee samples came from UK trials COV001 and COV002, including a single-blind randomized controlled phase 2/3 trial of AZD1222 (ChAdOx1 nCoV-19) in healthy adults. For TCRbeta chain sequencing, PBMC samples from trial participants were taken at day 0 and at day 28 after the second dose. Comments on this clone: The antigen it recognizes is unknown. Base qualities are not recorded, but no much larger clone differs from it by a single base.

The CDR3 regions of human TCRbeta chains were analyzed by immunosequencing. Processing in the source paper ran as follows. TCRs in the repertoires were compared against a reference library of SARS-CoV-2-specific TCRs that had been generated with the MIRA antigen-specificity platform. Breadth meant the fraction of unique TCRs that were SARS-CoV-2-associated, whereas depth meant the fraction of total T cells that were SARS-CoV-2-associated. Using the MIRA data, each spike-specific TCR was mapped to the spike region that the TCR reacts to and placed in a CD4 or CD8 class. Log10-transformed breadth and depth values were compared by one-way ANOVA with Sidak's multiple comparisons tests. What TCRdb holds here is the immuneACCESS table cut down to in-frame rearrangements. Part of the clones is not present; checked against another copy, under half of the missing clones reflect an unresolved V gene, and the others are unexplained. That table is the source of V, J and clone size, and D and trimming were worked out from the DNA. The sample yields more than 150,000 clones; approximately 89% were counted once. The ten biggest clones cover around 3.6% of the sample.

The CDR3 runs 13 amino acids, cysteine and phenylalanine included. Only CDR3 DNA remains: 39 bases, in frame from the first base. This receptor was identified in an adult who received the AZD1222 COVID-19 vaccine. The source was peripheral blood, collected 28 days after the second AZD1222 dose. The rearrangement joined TRBV1 to TRBJ1-1. TRBV1 is designated a pseudogene. This receptor has the CDR3 CTSSHNRGTEAFF. The base sequence is TGCACCAGCAGCCATAACAGAGGGACTGAAGCTTTCTTT.